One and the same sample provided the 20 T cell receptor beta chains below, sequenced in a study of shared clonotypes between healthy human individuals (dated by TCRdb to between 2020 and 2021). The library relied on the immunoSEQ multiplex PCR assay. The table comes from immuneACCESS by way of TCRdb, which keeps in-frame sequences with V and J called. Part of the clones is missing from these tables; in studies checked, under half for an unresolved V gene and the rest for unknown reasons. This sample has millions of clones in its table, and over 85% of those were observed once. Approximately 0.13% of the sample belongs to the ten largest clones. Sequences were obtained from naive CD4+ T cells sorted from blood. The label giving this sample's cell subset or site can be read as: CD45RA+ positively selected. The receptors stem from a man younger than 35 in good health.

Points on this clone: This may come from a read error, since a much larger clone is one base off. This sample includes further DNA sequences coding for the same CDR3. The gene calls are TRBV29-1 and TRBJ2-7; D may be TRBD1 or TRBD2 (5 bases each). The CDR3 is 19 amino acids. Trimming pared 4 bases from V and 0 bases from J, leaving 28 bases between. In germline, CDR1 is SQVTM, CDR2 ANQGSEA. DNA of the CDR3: TGCAGCGTTGCCCCCCAATCTTTCCGGGGCCCATGGCCCTCCTACGAGCAGTACTTC. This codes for CSVAPQSFRGPWPSYEQYF.

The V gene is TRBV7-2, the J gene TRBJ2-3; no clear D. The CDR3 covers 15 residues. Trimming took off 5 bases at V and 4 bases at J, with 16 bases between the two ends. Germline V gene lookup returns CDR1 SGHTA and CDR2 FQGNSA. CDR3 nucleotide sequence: TGTGCCAGCAGCCCTAGTTCTAATGCTGCAGATACGCAGTATTTT. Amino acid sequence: CASSPSSNAADTQYF.

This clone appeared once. CDR3 region: CASSLTGDSYEQYF. CDR3 in DNA: TGTGCCAGCAGCCTAACAGGGGACTCCTACGAGCAGTACTTC. The chain uses TRBV6-5 and TRBJ2-7; the match to TRBD1 covers 7 bases. The CDR3 is made up of 14 amino acids. V was pared by 6 bases and J by 0 bases, with 5 bases of the junction left unmatched. Germline-derived CDR1 and CDR2 are MNHEY and SVGAGI.

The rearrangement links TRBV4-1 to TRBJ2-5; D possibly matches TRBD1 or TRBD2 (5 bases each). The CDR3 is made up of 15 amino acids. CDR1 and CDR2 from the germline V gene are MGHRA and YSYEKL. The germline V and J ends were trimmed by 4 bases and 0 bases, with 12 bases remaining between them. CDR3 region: CASSRDGANQETQYF. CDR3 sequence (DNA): TGCGCCAGCAGCCGCGACGGGGCTAACCAAGAGACCCAGTACTTC.

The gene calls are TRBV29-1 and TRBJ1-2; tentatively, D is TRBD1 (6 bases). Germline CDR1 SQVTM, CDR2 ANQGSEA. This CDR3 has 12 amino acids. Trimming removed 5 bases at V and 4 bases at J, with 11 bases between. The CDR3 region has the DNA TGCAGCGTTCGGACAGACTTCTATGGCTACACCTTC. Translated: CSVRTDFYGYTF.

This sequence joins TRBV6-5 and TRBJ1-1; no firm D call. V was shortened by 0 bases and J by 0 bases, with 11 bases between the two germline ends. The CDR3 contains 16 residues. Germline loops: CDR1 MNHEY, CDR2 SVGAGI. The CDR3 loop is CASSYSWEPMNTEAFF. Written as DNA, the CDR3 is TGTGCCAGCAGTTACTCATGGGAGCCCATGAACACTGAAGCTTTCTTT.

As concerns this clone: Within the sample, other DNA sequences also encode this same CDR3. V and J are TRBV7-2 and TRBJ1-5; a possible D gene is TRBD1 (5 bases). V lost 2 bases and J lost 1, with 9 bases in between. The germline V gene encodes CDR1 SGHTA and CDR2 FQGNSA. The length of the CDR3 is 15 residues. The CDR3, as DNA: TGTGCCAGCAGCTTATCAGGGACCAGCAATCAGCCCCAGCATTTT. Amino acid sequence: CASSLSGTSNQPQHF.

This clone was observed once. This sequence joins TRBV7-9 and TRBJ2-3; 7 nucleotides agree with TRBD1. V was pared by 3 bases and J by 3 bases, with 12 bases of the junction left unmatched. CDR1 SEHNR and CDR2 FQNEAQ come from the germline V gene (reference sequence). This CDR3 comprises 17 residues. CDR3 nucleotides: TGTGCCAGCAGCTTCCTCGGACAGGCCCTGGGGACAGATACGCAGTATTTT. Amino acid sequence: CASSFLGQALGTDTQYF.

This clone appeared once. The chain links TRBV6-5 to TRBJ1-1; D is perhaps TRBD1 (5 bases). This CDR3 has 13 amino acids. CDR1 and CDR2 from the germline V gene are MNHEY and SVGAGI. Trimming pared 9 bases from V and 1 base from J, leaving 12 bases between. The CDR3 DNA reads TGTGCCAGTGAGGGACGTAGGAACACTGAAGCTTTCTTT. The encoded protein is CASEGRRNTEAFF.

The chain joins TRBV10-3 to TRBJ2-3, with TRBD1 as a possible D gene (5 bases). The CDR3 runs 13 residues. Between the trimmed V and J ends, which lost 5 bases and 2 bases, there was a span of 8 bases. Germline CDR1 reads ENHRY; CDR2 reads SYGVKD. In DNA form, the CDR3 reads TGTGCCATCAGTTTGGACACCACAGATACGCAGTATTTT. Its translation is CAISLDTTDTQYF.

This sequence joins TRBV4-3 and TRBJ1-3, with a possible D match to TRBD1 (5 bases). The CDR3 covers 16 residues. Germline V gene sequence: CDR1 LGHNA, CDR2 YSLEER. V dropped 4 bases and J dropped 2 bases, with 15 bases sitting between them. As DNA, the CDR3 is TGCGCCAGCAGCCGGGTATCTGGGGGAACTGGAAACACCATATATTTT. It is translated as CASSRVSGGTGNTIYF.

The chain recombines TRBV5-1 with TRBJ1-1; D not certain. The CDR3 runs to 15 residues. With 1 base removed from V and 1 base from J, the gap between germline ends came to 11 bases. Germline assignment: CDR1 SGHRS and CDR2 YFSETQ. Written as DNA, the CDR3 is TGCGCCAGCAGCTTGTCCTCGGCAAAGAACACTGAAGCTTTCTTT. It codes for CASSLSSAKNTEAFF.

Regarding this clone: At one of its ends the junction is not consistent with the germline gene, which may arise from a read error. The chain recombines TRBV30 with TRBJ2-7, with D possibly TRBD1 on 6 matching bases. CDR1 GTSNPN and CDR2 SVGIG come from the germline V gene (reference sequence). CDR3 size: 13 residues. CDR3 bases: TGTGCCTGGAGTGTACCGGGCTTGAGGACAGCCCGGTTC. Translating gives CAWSVPGLRTARF.

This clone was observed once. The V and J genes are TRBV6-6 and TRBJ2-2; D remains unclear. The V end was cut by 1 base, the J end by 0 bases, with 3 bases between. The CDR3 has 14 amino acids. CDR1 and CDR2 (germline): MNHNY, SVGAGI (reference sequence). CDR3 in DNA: TGTGCCAGCAGTTACTTCCCGAACACCGGGGAGCTGTTTTTT. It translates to CASSYFPNTGELFF.

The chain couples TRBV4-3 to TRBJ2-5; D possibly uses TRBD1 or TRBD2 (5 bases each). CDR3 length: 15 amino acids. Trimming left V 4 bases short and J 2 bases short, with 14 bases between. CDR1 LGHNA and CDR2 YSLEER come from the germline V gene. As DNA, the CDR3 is TGCGCCAGCAGCCCCCAGTGGGGGTCGCAAGAGACCCAGTACTTC. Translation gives CASSPQWGSQETQYF.

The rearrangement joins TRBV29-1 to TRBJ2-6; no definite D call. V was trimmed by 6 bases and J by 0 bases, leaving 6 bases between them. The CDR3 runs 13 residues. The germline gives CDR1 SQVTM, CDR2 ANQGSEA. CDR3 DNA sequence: TGCAGCGTAACGCACTCTGGGGCCAACGTCCTGACTTTC. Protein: CSVTHSGANVLTF.

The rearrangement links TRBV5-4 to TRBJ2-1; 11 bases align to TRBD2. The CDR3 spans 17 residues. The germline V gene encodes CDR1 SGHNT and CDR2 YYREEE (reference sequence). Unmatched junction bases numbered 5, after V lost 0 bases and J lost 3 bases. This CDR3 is CASSLAGLADHYNEQFF. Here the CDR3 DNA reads TGTGCCAGCAGCTTGGCGGGACTAGCGGACCACTACAATGAGCAGTTCTTC.

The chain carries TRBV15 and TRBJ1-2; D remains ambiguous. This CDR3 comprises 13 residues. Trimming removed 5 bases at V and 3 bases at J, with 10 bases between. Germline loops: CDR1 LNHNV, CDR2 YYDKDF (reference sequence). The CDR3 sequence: CATSARYDYGYTF. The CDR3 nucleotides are TGTGCCACCAGCGCGAGGTATGACTATGGCTACACCTTC.

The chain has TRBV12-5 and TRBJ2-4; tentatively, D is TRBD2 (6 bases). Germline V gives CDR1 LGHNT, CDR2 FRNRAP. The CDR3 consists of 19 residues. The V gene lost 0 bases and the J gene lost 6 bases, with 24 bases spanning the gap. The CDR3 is CASGLVTYSTGENINIQYF. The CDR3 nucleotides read TGTGCTAGTGGTTTGGTGACGTATTCCACGGGGGAGAACATAAACATTCAGTACTTC.

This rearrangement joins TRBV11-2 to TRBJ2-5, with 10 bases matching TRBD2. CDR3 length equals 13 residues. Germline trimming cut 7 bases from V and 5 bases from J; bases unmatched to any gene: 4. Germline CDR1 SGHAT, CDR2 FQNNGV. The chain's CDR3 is CASKAGGLETQYF. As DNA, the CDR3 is TGTGCCAGCAAAGCGGGGGGGCTGGAGACCCAGTACTTC.